This T cell receptor (beta chain) was sequenced during a study of CD8+ T cells in alopecia areata. Stated treatment: oral pan-JAK inhibitor, 5-10 mg twice daily. RNA was extracted and reverse transcribed into cDNA as the sequencing template. Profiled with immunoSEQ multiplex PCR; TCRdb holds only in-frame clones, not every one. The sample holds about 140,000 clones; around 86% are singletons and the top ten take around 13%. The receptor was isolated from a human donor with alopecia areata. Source: CD8+ T cells sorted from blood, taken at week 4, from a patient treated with tofacitinib.

This CDR3 is CASSRGGQTASRGANVLTF. The CDR3 DNA follows: TGTGCCAGCAGTCGAGGGGGACAGACCGCCTCTCGGGGGGCCAACGTCCTGACTTTC. The chain carries TRBV11-2 and TRBJ2-6, with 7 bases aligning to TRBD1. Trimming cost V 6 bases and J 4 bases; bases outside gene matches: 18. The CDR3 is 19 residues long. The germline CDR1 and CDR2 sequences are SGHAT and FQNNGV.